This T cell receptor beta chain came from a study of OX40 agonist ivuxolimab in advanced cancers. About the study: Patients undergoing dose escalation presented with hepatocellular carcinoma, melanoma, renal cell or head and neck cancer. Subjects had a mean age of about 57 years, with a range of about 23 to 79; around 84% were male. The study, taken as a whole, reports: More expanded clones were seen, on average, in CD8+ T cells than in CD4+.

The CDR3 is made up of 15 amino acids. Germline V gene sequence: CDR1 MNHEY, CDR2 SVGAGI. V dropped 4 bases and J dropped 2; count of bases not matched to a gene: 5. Regarding this clone: The antigen remains unidentified.

Using immunoSEQ multiplex PCR, the repertoire was profiled, and TCRdb retains in-frame clones only, with some absent. The data show 36,000 or so clones, with 60% to 80% seen just once and approximately 20% held by the top ten. The sequences come from CD4+ or CD8+ T cells sorted from blood, collected in a trial of the OX40 agonist ivuxolimab. The rearrangement joins TRBV6-5 to TRBJ1-2; 9 bases align to TRBD1. The receptor was isolated from an adult with an advanced solid tumor such as melanoma, head and neck, liver or kidney cancer. The CDR3 sequence is CASSFQTGGNYGYTF. The CDR3, as DNA: TGTGCCAGCAGTTTCCAGACAGGGGGGAACTATGGCTACACCTTC.